Each of the 24 T cell receptor beta chains below was sequenced from the same sample in a study of CD8 T cells in Susac syndrome. The RNA, about 0.45 to 1 ug, was put through reverse transcription using random hexamers. One entry per CDR3 protein results from TCRdb running MiXCR on the immunoSEQ multiplex PCR reads. The sample yields over 150,000 distinct CDR3 sequences, over 90% seen once. The sequencing sample was made of CD4+ T cells from PBMCs. All receptors come from a human donor with multiple sclerosis.

The chain joins TRBV5-1 to TRBJ1-5; no definite D call. The germline V and J ends were trimmed by 4 bases and 6 bases, with 20 bases remaining between them. Germline CDR1 and CDR2: SGHRS and YFSETQ. The CDR3 covers 16 residues. The CDR3 sequence is CASSIGPGSGGQPQHF. For the CDR3, the DNA is TGCGCCAGCAGCATCGGGCCCGGGAGTGGTGGTCAGCCCCAGCATTTT.

The V and J genes are TRBV12-3 or TRBV12-4 and TRBJ2-2; 7 nucleotides match TRBD2. V dropped 6 bases and J dropped 10; count of bases not matched to a gene: 5. The CDR3 totals 12 residues. CDR3 region: CASSDLAAELFF. The CDR3 DNA reads as TGTGCCAGCAGCGATCTAGCGGCGGAGCTGTTTTTT.

The J gene is TRBJ2-3, the V gene TRBV30, with TRBD1 identical over 7 bases. Germline CDR1 reads GTSNPN; CDR2 reads SVGIG (reference sequence). V was clipped by 0 bases and J by 10 bases; unmatched bases: 7. There are 13 residues in the CDR3. The CDR3 coding sequence is TGTGCCTGGAGTGTAGCAGGGGGTTCGGCGCAGTATTTT. It specifies CAWSVAGGSAQYF.

The V gene is TRBV30, the J gene TRBJ1-1; D not resolved. Germline CDR1 is GTSNPN and CDR2 is SVGIG (reference sequence). This CDR3 comprises 14 residues. V lost 2 bases and J lost 1, with 11 bases in between. CDR3 DNA sequence: TGTGCCTGGAGTTTACTATACCCGAACACTGAAGCTTTCTTT. Protein product: CAWSLLYPNTEAFF.

The V and J genes are TRBV3-1 and TRBJ1-5; D is perhaps TRBD1 (5 bases). The V and J ends lost 4 bases and 7 bases respectively, with 11 bases between them. This CDR3 spans 13 amino acids. Germline V CDR1 and CDR2: LGHDT, YNNKEL (reference sequence). The CDR3, as DNA: TGTGCCAGCAGCCCTGGGGGGTTCCAGCCCCAGCATTTT. This encodes CASSPGGFQPQHF.

This rearrangement joins TRBV20-1 to TRBJ2-5, with no clear D. V lost 7 bases to trimming and J lost 5 bases, with 11 bases between them. The CDR3 has 11 residues. Looked up from germline, CDR1 is DFQATT and CDR2 is SNEGSKA (reference sequence). The CDR3, as DNA: TGCAGTGTCGAATCCAGGGAGACCCAGTACTTC. This codes for CSVESRETQYF.

V gene TRBV5-1 combines with J gene TRBJ2-7, with D possibly matching TRBD2 (6 bases). Trimming left V 0 bases short and J 0 bases short, with 16 bases between. The CDR3 totals 17 residues. Germline CDR1 SGHRS, CDR2 YFSETQ. CDR3 in DNA: TGCGCCAGCAGCTTGGCCCTCTCTGGAGGGAGCTCCTACGAGCAGTACTTC. Translation: CASSLALSGGSSYEQYF.

The chain is built from TRBV29-1 and TRBJ1-2; maybe TRBD1 (5 bases). Deletions cut 0 bases from V and 14 bases from J, with 22 bases between. This CDR3 has 14 residues. CDR1 and CDR2 from the germline V gene are SQVTM and ANQGSEA. The chain's CDR3 is CSVEDEGRPMGGTF. CDR3 DNA: TGCAGCGTTGAAGACGAGGGGCGTCCTATGGGGGGAACCTTC.

This CDR3 is CSVGTSGSNEQFF. The CDR3 DNA reads as TGCAGCGTTGGGACTAGCGGGAGTAATGAGCAGTTCTTC. The chain is built from TRBV29-1 and TRBJ2-1; 13 bases map to TRBD2. Germline loops: CDR1 SQVTM, CDR2 ANQGSEA. The CDR3 has 13 residues. V dropped 4 bases and J dropped 7; count of bases not matched to a gene: 1.

This chain uses TRBV20-1 with TRBJ2-7; D tentatively fits TRBD1 or TRBD2 (7 bases each). The V and J ends lost 3 bases and 7 bases respectively, with 22 bases between them. The length of the CDR3 is 15 residues. Germline V gene sequence: CDR1 DFQATT, CDR2 SNEGSKA (reference sequence). Written as DNA, the CDR3 is TGCAGTGCTAGGGTCAGGGGGGGGACCAGGAGAGAGCAGTACTTC. Translation: CSARVRGGTRREQYF.

This chain connects TRBV20-1 to TRBJ1-4; 10 positions match TRBD1. This CDR3 spans 15 amino acids. V gave up 0 bases and J gave up 6 bases; unmatched junction bases: 4. Germline V gene lookup returns CDR1 DFQATT and CDR2 SNEGSKA (reference sequence). CDR3 protein: CSARDSGTGDEKLFF. CDR3 nucleotides: TGCAGTGCTAGAGATTCCGGGACAGGGGATGAAAAACTGTTTTTT.

The chain recombines TRBV25-1 with TRBJ1-2; 10 nucleotides match TRBD1. V shed 6 bases, J shed 8 bases, and the junction held 12 bases outside the gene matches. This CDR3 has 15 amino acids. Per germline, CDR1 MGHDK and CDR2 SYGVNS. The CDR3 bases are TGTGCCAGCAGCCGTCCCGGGACAGGGGCGCGGGGCTACACCTTC. It specifies CASSRPGTGARGYTF.

The V and J genes are TRBV2 and TRBJ2-7; D remains unclear. CDR3 length: 11 amino acids. Germline V CDR1 and CDR2: SNHLY, FYNNEI. V gave up 4 bases and J gave up 6 bases, with 7 bases separating them. The CDR3 bases are TGTGCCAGCAGTGGGTTCTCCGAGCAGTACTTC. Encoded protein: CASSGFSEQYF. The complete variable domain, with remaining parts taken from reference TRBV2 and TRBJ2-7, reads EPEVTQTPSHQVTQMGQEVILRCVPISNHLYFYWYRQILGQKVEFLVSFYNNEISEKSEIFDDQFSVERPDGSNFTLKIRSTKLEDSAMYFCASSGFSEQYFGPGTRLTVT.

This rearrangement joins TRBV30 to TRBJ2-3, with 15 bases identical to TRBD2. The trim removed 8 bases at V and 3 bases at J, leaving 9 bases unmatched. The CDR3 runs to 16 residues. Per germline, CDR1 GTSNPN and CDR2 SVGIG (reference sequence). The CDR3 DNA is TGTGCCCGAACCGGGACTAGCGGGGGGAGAACAGATACGCAGTATTTT. It is translated as CARTGTSGGRTDTQYF.

The chain links TRBV12-3 or TRBV12-4 to TRBJ1-6, with D possibly being TRBD1 (5 bases). V shed 5 bases and J shed 7 bases, with 12 bases lying between them. The CDR3 runs 14 residues. The CDR3 nucleotides read TGTGCCAGCAGTAGACAGAACCGAAATTCACCCCTCCACTTT. Its protein is CASSRQNRNSPLHF.

The J gene is TRBJ1-2, the V gene TRBV29-1; D remains unclear. The length of the CDR3 is 11 residues. Germline V lookup: CDR1 SQVTM, CDR2 ANQGSEA. The V gene lost 2 bases and the J gene lost 7 bases, with 8 bases spanning the gap. CDR3 bases: TGCAGCGTTGAAAATCGGGTTGGCTACACCTTC. Translating gives CSVENRVGYTF.

The genes are TRBV7-8 and TRBJ2-7; no firm D call. Germline CDR1 SGHVS, CDR2 FQNEAQ. Trimming took 5 bases from V and 1 from J, leaving 15 bases between them. The CDR3 has 15 residues. In DNA form, the CDR3 reads TGTGCCAGCAGCAGCCGACTCGGGTTATCCTACGAGCAGTACTTC. Translation gives CASSSRLGLSYEQYF.

V and J are TRBV30 and TRBJ1-1; D unclear. This CDR3 region has 12 residues. Per the germline V gene, CDR1 is GTSNPN and CDR2 is SVGIG (reference sequence). Trimming removed 2 bases at V and 3 bases at J, with 7 bases between. CDR3 nucleotides: TGTGCCTGGAGTTCCTCCCACACTGAAGCTTTCTTT. This sequence encodes CAWSSSHTEAFF.

The chain combines TRBV4-2 with TRBJ1-5; perhaps TRBD1 as D (5 bases). Trimming removed 0 bases at V and 1 base at J, with 16 bases between. Germline V gene data show CDR1 as LGHNA and CDR2 as YNFKEQ. This CDR3 spans 18 amino acids. This CDR3 reads CASSQDSRQGASNQPQHF. The CDR3 DNA is TGTGCCAGCAGCCAAGACAGCCGGCAGGGAGCGAGCAATCAGCCCCAGCATTTT.

The J gene is TRBJ1-1, the V gene TRBV20-1; no clear D gene. V lost 0 bases and J 0 bases, leaving 11 bases between the germline ends. This CDR3 is 15 amino acids long. Germline V CDR1 and CDR2: DFQATT, SNEGSKA (reference sequence). For the CDR3, the DNA is TGCAGTGCTAGAGATCCGGACCGTTTGAACACTGAAGCTTTCTTT. Translating gives CSARDPDRLNTEAFF.

The gene calls are TRBV7-2 and TRBJ2-7; possible D gene TRBD2, 6 bases. The germline CDR1 and CDR2 sequences are SGHTA and FQGNSA. The CDR3 length is 14 residues. V gave up 8 bases and J gave up 1 base, with 15 bases separating them. The CDR3 bases are TGTGCCAGCGTCCCCCGGGGGTTTTCCTACGAGCAGTACTTC. Translation gives CASVPRGFSYEQYF.

The genes are TRBV18 and TRBJ2-1, with D possibly TRBD2 on 5 matching bases. Germline CDR1 reads KGHSH; CDR2 reads LQKENI. This CDR3 is 13 amino acids long. V was pared by 1 base and J by 7 bases, with 8 bases between. The CDR3 loop reads CASSPQTSNEQFF. For the CDR3, the DNA is TGTGCCAGCTCACCACAAACTAGTAATGAGCAGTTCTTC.

The V and J genes are TRBV9 and TRBJ1-1; no clear D gene. CDR3 size: 13 residues. CDR1 and CDR2 from the germline V gene are SGDLS and YYNGEE. The V gene lost 0 bases and the J gene lost 2 bases, with 5 bases spanning the gap. DNA of the CDR3: TGTGCCAGCAGCGTAGAGGGAAACACTGAAGCTTTCTTT. This gives the protein CASSVEGNTEAFF.

The chain recombines TRBV30 with TRBJ2-7; 9 nucleotides match TRBD2. Germline CDR1 is GTSNPN and CDR2 is SVGIG (reference sequence). The V segment lost 3 bases and the J segment 7 bases; nucleotides outside the gene matches: 7. The CDR3 has 13 amino acids. CDR3 amino acids: CAWRGSGRGEQYF. As DNA, the CDR3 is TGTGCCTGGAGAGGTAGCGGGAGAGGGGAGCAGTACTTC.